A single sample gave rise to the 30 T cell receptor beta chains below, sequenced in a study of T cell repertoires in cytomegalovirus infection. These receptors are not linked to any known antigen. One entry per CDR3 protein, called by TCRdb with MiXCR from the reads. The sample records about 700,000 distinct CDR3 sequences, 30% to 35% being singletons. Sequenced material: cultured PBMCs, taken from culture after CMV antigen stimulation. The source of these receptors is a human donor in good health (CMV status not recorded). Some clones in this sample may be carry-over from other donors' samples.

This clonotype was seen just once. Relative to the germline gene, one junction end is altered; a read error may explain this. The chain has TRBV4-1 and TRBJ2-7, with 10 bases identical to TRBD2. Germline CDR1 and CDR2: MGHRA and YSYEKL. This CDR3 spans 15 amino acids. The CDR3 DNA is TGCGCCAACAGCCAAGCGGGAGGGCCGGGCTACGAGCAGTACTTC. Protein: CANSQAGGPGYEQYF.

CDR3 bases: TGTGCCAGCAGCCAAACGGTGGCGCAGCTCTATGGCTACACCTTC. Translated: CASSQTVAQLYGYTF. The J gene is TRBJ1-2, the V gene TRBV7-2; D is unclear. The germline V gene has CDR1 SGHTA and CDR2 FQGNSA. The ends were cut back, 5 bases at V and 4 bases at J, with 17 bases in the middle. There are 15 residues in the CDR3.

This clonotype was counted a few times. CDR3 protein: CASSLYREGFRGETQYF. The DNA for the CDR3 is TGTGCCAGCAGCTTGTACCGGGAAGGATTTCGTGGAGAGACCCAGTACTTC. V usage is TRBV5-6 and J usage is TRBJ2-5, with D possibly being TRBD2 (5 bases). V was shortened by 1 base and J by 4 bases, with 20 bases between the two germline ends. This CDR3 has 17 residues. Per the germline V gene, CDR1 is SGHDT and CDR2 is YYEEEE.

The chain carries TRBV7-8 and TRBJ2-7; the D is unclear. V gave up 3 bases and J gave up 7 bases, with 13 bases separating them. The CDR3 length is 13 residues. Looked up from germline, CDR1 is SGHVS and CDR2 is FQNEAQ. CDR3 sequence reads: CASSFRPLREQYF. The CDR3 DNA sequence: TGTGCCAGCAGCTTCCGCCCGTTGCGGGAGCAGTACTTC. The full variable domain, rest sourced from reference TRBV7-8 and TRBJ2-7, is GAGVSQSPRYKVAKRGQDVALRCDPISGHVSLFWYQQALGQGPEFLTYFQNEAQLDKSGLPSDRFFAERPEGSVSTLKIQRTQQEDSAVYLCASSFRPLREQYFGPGTRLTVT.

This rearrangement joins TRBV6-6 to TRBJ1-2; D is unresolved. V lost 5 bases and J lost 8, with 15 bases in between. Germline loops: CDR1 MNHNY, CDR2 SVGAGI (reference sequence). The CDR3 sequence is 13 residues long. The CDR3 is CASSQRRVEGYTF. The CDR3, as DNA: TGTGCCAGCAGTCAAAGGCGGGTGGAGGGCTACACCTTC.

The CDR3 sequence: CSASRTSGSYEQYF. In DNA, the CDR3 is TGCAGTGCTAGTCGGACTAGCGGCTCCTACGAGCAGTACTTC. The gene calls are TRBV20-1 and TRBJ2-7; 10 bases map to TRBD2. Germline V lookup: CDR1 DFQATT, CDR2 SNEGSKA (reference sequence). This CDR3 comprises 14 residues. Trimming removed 3 bases from V and 0 bases from J; junction bases left unmatched: 2.

This chain uses TRBV20-1 with TRBJ2-1; no definite D call. The germline V gene has CDR1 DFQATT and CDR2 SNEGSKA (reference sequence). The V and J ends lost 6 bases and 2 bases respectively, with 17 bases between them. This CDR3 has 15 amino acids. The CDR3 sequence is CSAQTPSWAYNEQFF. In DNA form, the CDR3 reads TGCAGTGCGCAGACGCCCTCGTGGGCCTACAATGAGCAGTTCTTC.

There are many counts of this clonotype. The chain is built from TRBV7-2 and TRBJ1-6, with 7 nucleotides matching TRBD1. V was clipped by 4 bases and J by 5 bases; unmatched bases: 14. Germline V gives CDR1 SGHTA, CDR2 FQGNSA. This CDR3 has 18 residues. The CDR3, as DNA: TGTGCCAGCAGCTCAAAAACATGGGGACAGCGGAATAATTCACCCCTCCACTTT. Residues: CASSSKTWGQRNNSPLHF. Combining the CDR3 with reference TRBV7-2 and TRBJ1-6 gives the whole variable domain GAGVSQSPSNKVTEKGKDVELRCDPISGHTALYWYRQSLGQGLEFLIYFQGNSAPDKSGLPSDRFSAERTGGSVSTLTIQRTQQEDSAVYLCASSSKTWGQRNNSPLHFGNGTRLTVT.

Points on this clonotype: The junction shows a germline mismatch at one end, possibly a read error. The chain combines TRBV2 with TRBJ1-2; D perhaps matches TRBD1 (5 bases). The CDR3 has 13 amino acids. CDR1 and CDR2 from the germline V gene are SNHLY and FYNNEI. The CDR3 DNA sequence: TGTGCCAGGAGTGCGGACAACATCTATGGCTACACCTTC. Translation gives CARSADNIYGYTF.

This chain uses TRBV10-1 with TRBJ2-1; no clear D. From germline, CDR1 is WNHNN and CDR2 SYGVQD (reference sequence). This CDR3 contains 13 residues. V was trimmed by 3 bases and J by 8 bases, leaving 11 bases between them. Here the CDR3 reads CASSEWSVDEQFF. In DNA form, the CDR3 reads TGCGCCAGCAGTGAATGGTCCGTTGATGAGCAGTTCTTC.

This clonotype was picked up many times. The chain joins TRBV7-2 to TRBJ1-1; TRBD1 aligns across 7 bases. Looked up from germline, CDR1 is SGHTA and CDR2 is FQGNSA. This CDR3 spans 13 amino acids. V shed 5 bases and J 5 bases; nucleotides not matched to a gene: 5. The CDR3 region has the DNA TGTGCCAGCAGCCGACAGGGTAGTACTGAAGCTTTCTTT. Its protein is CASSRQGSTEAFF.

This chain uses TRBV6-1 with TRBJ1-2, with D unclear. V lost 10 bases and J lost 7, with 25 bases in between. Germline V gene sequence: CDR1 MNHNS, CDR2 SASEGT. The CDR3 loop spans 15 amino acids. CDR3 region: CATAPPVGTLSGYTF. CDR3 in DNA: TGTGCCACCGCCCCCCCGGTGGGCACCCTATCTGGCTACACCTTC.

This clonotype was detected only a few times. This chain uses TRBV12-3 or TRBV12-4 with TRBJ2-2; TRBD1 matches 7 bases. J lost 0 bases, V lost 7 bases, and 11 bases had no gene match. The CDR3 is 17 residues long. The CDR3 DNA reads as TGTGCCAGCAACCGTTGGACAGGCCATTCGAACACCGGGGAGCTGTTTTTT. Its translation: CASNRWTGHSNTGELFF.

This rearrangement joins TRBV20-1 to TRBJ1-6; D is undetermined. This CDR3 has 14 residues. V was clipped by 6 bases and J by 10 bases, with 19 bases between them. CDR1 is DFQATT, CDR2 SNEGSKA, per germline (reference sequence). The CDR3 coding sequence is TGCAGTGCCACGGGGAGCGTAGGATTGTCACCCCTCCACTTT. Residues: CSATGSVGLSPLHF.

The rearrangement uses TRBV20-1 and TRBJ1-1; possibly TRBD1 for D (5 bases). The CDR3 totals 13 residues. Deletions cut 3 bases from V and 1 base from J, with 9 bases between. CDR1 DFQATT and CDR2 SNEGSKA come from the germline V gene (reference sequence). The CDR3 reads CSARDNANTEAFF. The CDR3 DNA follows: TGCAGTGCTAGGGACAATGCGAACACTGAAGCTTTCTTT.

The rearrangement uses TRBV6-1 and TRBJ1-1; possibly TRBD1 for D (6 bases). The CDR3 runs 16 residues. Trimming shortened V by 7 bases and J by 7 bases, and 25 bases separated the two germline ends. Looked up from germline, CDR1 is MNHNS and CDR2 is SASEGT. The CDR3 DNA sequence: TGTGCCAGCACCTCGTACTCCACAGGGTTCAGTTATGAAGCTTTCTTT. It yields the protein CASTSYSTGFSYEAFF.

V gene TRBV6-2 or TRBV6-3 combines with J gene TRBJ1-1; 7 bases line up with TRBD1. Unmatched junction bases numbered 3, after V lost 2 bases and J lost 0 bases. The CDR3 is made up of 15 amino acids. Germline V lookup: CDR1 MNHEY, CDR2 SVGEGT. The CDR3 region is CASSYTRGVNTEAFF. CDR3 DNA: TGTGCCAGCAGTTACACCAGGGGGGTGAACACTGAAGCTTTCTTT.

Many counts were recorded for this clonotype. The chain couples TRBV7-2 to TRBJ1-5; no reliable D call. From germline, CDR1 is SGHTA and CDR2 FQGNSA. The CDR3 totals 14 residues. V was clipped by 7 bases and J by 7 bases, with 17 bases between them. CDR3 protein: CASTTDMGNQPQHF. CDR3 coding DNA: TGTGCCAGCACCACCGACATGGGGAACCAGCCCCAGCATTTT.

This clonotype was detected only a few times. The V call is TRBV7-2, the J call TRBJ2-2, with 7 bases fitting TRBD2. Germline V CDR1 and CDR2: SGHTA, FQGNSA. Germline trimming cut 2 bases from V and 7 bases from J; bases unmatched to any gene: 13. The CDR3 length is 17 residues. The CDR3 loop is CASSLYSSGNSGGELFF. Here the CDR3 DNA reads TGTGCCAGCAGCTTATATTCTAGCGGAAATTCGGGCGGGGAGCTGTTTTTT. Complete variable domain (other parts from reference TRBV7-2 and TRBJ2-2): GAGVSQSPSNKVTEKGKDVELRCDPISGHTALYWYRQSLGQGLEFLIYFQGNSAPDKSGLPSDRFSAERTGGSVSTLTIQRTQQEDSAVYLCASSLYSSGNSGGELFFGEGSRLTVL.

This clonotype was picked up a small number of times. J is TRBJ2-5 and V is TRBV6-1; D is unresolved. Germline CDR1 MNHNS, CDR2 SASEGT. The CDR3 runs 12 residues. Trimming shortened V by 2 bases and J by 3 bases, and 4 bases separated the two germline ends. CDR3 in amino acids: CASSELEETQYF. CDR3 in DNA: TGTGCCAGCAGTGAACTAGAAGAGACCCAGTACTTC.

The sample holds a few counts of this clonotype. The V call is TRBV7-2, the J call TRBJ2-1, with D tentatively TRBD1 or TRBD2 (6 bases each). The V gene lost 1 base and the J gene lost 7 bases, with 17 bases spanning the gap. This CDR3 spans 16 amino acids. Germline V gives CDR1 SGHTA, CDR2 FQGNSA. This CDR3 is CASSLDGGAGMNEQFF. CDR3 DNA: TGTGCCAGCAGCTTAGATGGGGGCGCGGGGATGAATGAGCAGTTCTTC. Based on the CDR3 plus reference TRBV7-2 and TRBJ2-1, the full variable domain is GAGVSQSPSNKVTEKGKDVELRCDPISGHTALYWYRQSLGQGLEFLIYFQGNSAPDKSGLPSDRFSAERTGGSVSTLTIQRTQQEDSAVYLCASSLDGGAGMNEQFFGPGTRLTVL.

The gene calls are TRBV6-1 and TRBJ1-5; maybe TRBD1 (5 bases). The V and J ends lost 1 base and 6 bases respectively, with 10 bases between them. This CDR3 has 14 amino acids. The V gene's germline CDR1 is MNHNS and CDR2 SASEGT. CDR3 residues: CASSEVAGSQPQHF. The CDR3 DNA is TGTGCCAGCAGTGAAGTGGCAGGGAGTCAGCCCCAGCATTTT.

The chain employs TRBV6-1 and TRBJ2-1; 14 bases map to TRBD2. The CDR3 is 15 residues long. With V trimmed by 6 bases and J by 8 bases, 6 bases remained unmatched. Germline-derived CDR1 and CDR2 are MNHNS and SASEGT. The CDR3 DNA reads TGTGCCAGCAGAACAGGGACTAGCGGGAGTGATGAGCAGTTCTTC. Translation: CASRTGTSGSDEQFF.

The chain employs TRBV20-1 and TRBJ1-3, with D maybe TRBD1 (6 bases). Germline assignment: CDR1 DFQATT and CDR2 SNEGSKA (reference sequence). Trimming took off 1 base at V and 4 bases at J, with 17 bases between the two ends. This CDR3 comprises 16 residues. CDR3 DNA sequence: TGCAGTGCTAGAGCCGTGACAGGCCAAAGGGGAAACACCATATATTTT. This encodes CSARAVTGQRGNTIYF.

A few counts support this clonotype. The chain uses TRBV7-9 and TRBJ2-5; D is unclear. Germline V gives CDR1 SEHNR, CDR2 FQNEAQ (reference sequence). The germline V and J ends were trimmed by 5 bases and 1 base, with 14 bases remaining between them. There are 15 residues in the CDR3. The CDR3 reads CASSPTAKSQETQYF. Written as DNA, the CDR3 is TGTGCCAGCAGCCCTACGGCGAAATCCCAAGAGACCCAGTACTTC. Full variable domain (missing parts from reference TRBV7-9 and TRBJ2-5): DTGVSQNPRHKITKRGQNVTFRCDPISEHNRLYWYRQTLGQGPEFLTYFQNEAQLEKSRLLSDRFSAERPKGSFSTLEIQRTEQGDSAMYLCASSPTAKSQETQYFGPGTRLLVL.

For the CDR3, the DNA is TGTGCCAGCAGATCCTCGAAGGGCCCCACAGATACGCAGTATTTT. Its protein product is CASRSSKGPTDTQYF. This chain links TRBV6-9 with TRBJ2-3, with D unclear. CDR3 length: 15 amino acids. V lost 6 bases, J lost 2 bases, and 15 bases lay in between. CDR1 is MNHGY and CDR2 is SVAAGI in the germline V gene.

This clonotype was observed a handful of times. The chain recombines TRBV20-1 with TRBJ2-3; the match to TRBD2 covers 7 bases. The CDR3 runs 13 residues. The J segment lost 3 bases and the V segment lost 3 bases, leaving 3 bases of the junction unmatched. The germline CDR1 and CDR2 sequences are DFQATT and SNEGSKA (reference sequence). CDR3 protein: CSASGGETDTQYF. Written as DNA, the CDR3 is TGCAGTGCTAGTGGGGGGGAGACAGATACGCAGTATTTT.

The rearrangement joins TRBV24-1 to TRBJ2-5; TRBD2 agrees at 7 bases. This CDR3 region has 15 residues. V trimming: 5 bases; J trimming: 5 bases; junction bases outside the gene matches: 10. The germline V gene has CDR1 KGHDR and CDR2 SFDVKD. The CDR3 loop reads CATSGPGAGDETQYF. Here the CDR3 DNA reads TGTGCCACCAGTGGCCCTGGGGCGGGAGACGAGACCCAGTACTTC.

This clonotype has at least ten counts. The V and J genes are TRBV12-3 or TRBV12-4 and TRBJ1-6; D gene uncertain. V was clipped by 5 bases and J by 7 bases, with 9 bases between them. The CDR3 loop spans 13 amino acids. The CDR3 DNA follows: TGTGCCAGCAGTACTACGGGGAATTCACCCCTCCACTTT. Translated: CASSTTGNSPLHF.

Only a few counts were recorded for this clonotype. The chain links TRBV7-2 to TRBJ2-3, with 7 bases aligning to TRBD2. This CDR3 contains 11 residues. Germline loops: CDR1 SGHTA, CDR2 FQGNSA. The V segment lost 5 bases and the J segment 11 bases; nucleotides outside the gene matches: 4. The CDR3 here is CASSTGLLQYF. The CDR3 region has the DNA TGTGCCAGCAGCACGGGACTACTGCAGTATTTT.